Listed below are T cell receptor beta chains from one sample, sequenced in a study of beta chain features in type 1 diabetes. The data were produced by immunoSEQ multiplex PCR, yet TCRdb's version contains in-frame clones alone and is incomplete. The profile shows under 300,000 clones, about 8% of them singletons. The sample consisted of central memory CD4+ T cells from blood. These receptors were collected from a woman younger than 30 in good health. CDR3s include the opening cysteine and the closing phenylalanine or tryptophan. D genes are given only for firm matches. Size values are once, few and many counts, or a class for expanded clones, and some rows have none.

D	size	V	J	DNA	CDR3
TRBD1	.	TRBV5-4	TRBJ1-2	TGTGCCAGCAGCATAACCGGGACAGGGAACGATGGCTACACCTTC	CASSITGTGNDGYTF
.	.	TRBV2	TRBJ2-2	TGTGCCAGCAGTGAAGTAGCCCAGAGCGCCGGGGAGCTGTTTTTT	CASSEVAQSAGELFF
.	.	TRBV7-3	TRBJ2-1	TGTGCCAGCAGCTTAAGCTCCTACAATGAGCAGTTCTTC	CASSLSSYNEQFF
.	.	TRBV5-4	TRBJ1-2	TGTGCCAGCAGCCCCCGCGGACAGTCCCTCTATGGCTACACCTTC	CASSPRGQSLYGYTF
.	few	TRBV18	TRBJ2-2	TGTGCCAGCTCACCACGGGGCCTGGGCGGGGAGCTGTTTTTT	CASSPRGLGGELFF
.	.	TRBV5-6	TRBJ2-7	TGTGCCAGCAGCTCCCGCCGGAAACTCGGGAGCTCCTACGAGCAGTACTTC	CASSSRRKLGSSYEQYF
.	many	TRBV5-5	TRBJ1-2	TGTGCCAGCAGTTTTCAGGTTAACTATGGCTACACCTTC	CASSFQVNYGYTF
.	.	TRBV15	TRBJ1-2	TGTGCCACCAGCAGAGATTTTAGCCTCGGGGGTGGTGGCTACACCTTC	CATSRDFSLGGGGYTF
.	few	TRBV7-9	TRBJ2-5	TGTGCCAGCAGCCTAAATCATGGGGAGACCCAGTACTTC	CASSLNHGETQYF
.	few	TRBV27	TRBJ1-1	TGTGCCAGCAGTTTATGGAAACAGGCCAACACTGAAGCTTTCTTT	CASSLWKQANTEAFF
TRBD1	.	TRBV11-3	TRBJ1-3	TGTGCCAGCAGCACCCCAGGGGGAAGTGGAAACACCATATATTTT	CASSTPGGSGNTIYF
TRBD2	few	TRBV18	TRBJ2-1	TGTGCCAGCTCACCTCGCGGGGGGGCGGTATCCAATGAGCAGTTCTTC	CASSPRGGAVSNEQFF
TRBD2	.	TRBV4-2	TRBJ2-1	TGTGCCAGCAGCCTGGCCGTTCTAGCGGGTAGTAGCTCCTACAATGAGCAGTTCTTC	CASSLAVLAGSSSYNEQFF
.	few	TRBV7-2	TRBJ2-5	TGTGCCAGCAGCCCTCGGTTGCAAGAGACCCAGTACTTC	CASSPRLQETQYF
.	few	TRBV11-2	TRBJ1-1	TGTGCCAGCAGCTTAGTACAGCTCATGAACACTGAAGCTTTCTTT	CASSLVQLMNTEAFF
.	many	TRBV7-2	TRBJ1-4	TGTGCCAGCAGCTTACCTGGGGGTGAAAAACTGTTTTTT	CASSLPGGEKLFF
.	few	TRBV7-9	TRBJ1-6	TGTGCCAGCAGCTTAGAGGGTAATTCACCCCTCCACTTT	CASSLEGNSPLHF
TRBD2	few	TRBV7-3	TRBJ2-1	TGTGCCAGCAGCTTTTCCGGGACTAGCGGGAAATACAATGAGCAGTTCTTC	CASSFSGTSGKYNEQFF
.	many	TRBV2	TRBJ2-2	TGTGCCACTCGAGGACGGATATTGAACACCGGGGAGCTGTTTTTT	CATRGRILNTGELFF
TRBD2	.	TRBV13	TRBJ2-4	TGTGCCAGCAGCTTAACCCCCCGGGAGGGACTCATAGCCAAAAACATTCAGTACTTC	CASSLTPREGLIAKNIQYF
.	few	TRBV5-4	TRBJ1-6	TGTGCCAGCAGCTTGGAGAGCATGCGGGGAAAGGCCCTCCACTTT	CASSLESMRGKALHF
.	.	TRBV25-1	TRBJ1-1	TGTGCCAGCAGAGTTCCTGGGGGCACTGAAGCTTTCTTT	CASRVPGGTEAFF
.	many	TRBV27	TRBJ1-1	TGTGCCAGCAGTTCCCGGGTGTGGACTGAAGCTTTCTTT	CASSSRVWTEAFF
TRBD2	few	TRBV19	TRBJ2-2	TGTGCCAGTGCACAAGGGCTAGCGGGAGGTCGTGACACCGGGGAGCTGTTTTTT	CASAQGLAGGRDTGELFF
TRBD2	few	TRBV18	TRBJ2-7	TGTGCCAGCTCTCTCTGGACTAGCAAATCCTACGAGCAGTACTTC	CASSLWTSKSYEQYF
.	few	TRBV7-2	TRBJ1-1	TGTGCCAGCAGCTTAGGGTTACGTTCCACTGAAGCTTTCTTT	CASSLGLRSTEAFF
.	many	TRBV7-9	TRBJ2-1	TGTGCCAGCAGCTTAGGAGGCGCGTATGAGCAGTTCTTC	CASSLGGAYEQFF
TRBD1	.	TRBV29-1	TRBJ2-7	TGCAGCGCTACCGACAGGGACGAGCAGTACTTC	CSATDRDEQYF
TRBD2	once	TRBV9	TRBJ2-1	TGTGCCAGCAGCGCCCCTAGATCATCAGCGGGAGACTACAATGAGCAGTTCTTC	CASSAPRSSAGDYNEQFF
.	few	TRBV7-9	TRBJ1-4	TGTGCCAGCAGCCAGGGAAAGGGCAGGAGTAATGAAAAACTGTTTTTT	CASSQGKGRSNEKLFF
.	many	TRBV7-2	TRBJ2-2	TGTGCCAGCAGGCCGACGGTCACCGGGGAGCTGTTTTTT	CASRPTVTGELFF
TRBD1	many	TRBV2	TRBJ1-1	TGTGCCAGCAGTTCAGTTAGACCGGGACAGGGTTCAGCTTTCTTT	CASSSVRPGQGSAFF
.	many	TRBV11-2	TRBJ1-2	TGTGCCAGCAGCTCGTGGCCCCGGGGGCGAGACTATGGCTACACCTTC	CASSSWPRGRDYGYTF
.	.	TRBV5-1	TRBJ2-6	TGCGCCAGCAGCTTGGGGGCTTCCGGGGCCAACGTCCTGACTTTC	CASSLGASGANVLTF
.	.	TRBV7-8	TRBJ1-6	TGTGCCAGCAGCCTCCAGGAGGCACAATCACCCCTCCACTTT	CASSLQEAQSPLHF
TRBD1	.	TRBV19	TRBJ1-6	TGTGCCAGTAGAGCGGACAGGAAGGATAATTCACCCCTCCACTTT	CASRADRKDNSPLHF
.	.	TRBV25-1	TRBJ2-7	TGTGCCAGCAGTCCTCGGTCGGGCGAGGGCAACTACGAGCAGTACTTC	CASSPRSGEGNYEQYF
.	many	TRBV25-1	TRBJ2-3	TGTGCCAGTTCGGTGGGCACAGATACGCAGTATTTT	CASSVGTDTQYF
.	few	TRBV7-9	TRBJ1-1	TGTGCCAGCAGCTTAGTTTCCGGGGGGGACACTGAAGCTTTCTTT	CASSLVSGGDTEAFF
.	medium-sized	TRBV18	TRBJ2-6	TGTGCCAGCTCACCGGTCCCTGGGGCCAACGTCCTGACTTTC	CASSPVPGANVLTF
TRBD1	.	TRBV27	TRBJ1-4	TGTGCCAGCAGCTTGACAGGGATTTCTCGAAAACTGTTTTTT	CASSLTGISRKLFF
.	few	TRBV19	TRBJ1-2	TGTGCCAGTAAAGGGATACACCTCTATGGCTACACCTTC	CASKGIHLYGYTF
.	many	TRBV28	TRBJ2-6	TGTGCCAGCAAAGGGGGTACATCCGGGGCCAACGTCCTGACTTTC	CASKGGTSGANVLTF
.	.	TRBV2	TRBJ2-6	TGTGCCAGCAGTGAGTATTCGAGCCTGGCTGGGGCCAACGTCCTGACTTTC	CASSEYSSLAGANVLTF
.	few	TRBV15	TRBJ2-3	TGTGCCACCAGCAGAGTGACCGGGGATACGCAGTATTTT	CATSRVTGDTQYF
.	many	TRBV6-5	TRBJ2-3	TGTGCCAGCAGTCCTCAACAGGCGGCAGATACGCAGTATTTT	CASSPQQAADTQYF
.	.	TRBV6-5	TRBJ2-4	TGTGCCAGCAGTTTGGGACCCAAAAACATTCAGTACTTC	CASSLGPKNIQYF
TRBD1	few	TRBV18	TRBJ2-5	TGTGCCAGCTCACCATCTCAGGGGGCTCGAGAGACCCAGTACTTC	CASSPSQGARETQYF
TRBD1	.	TRBV18	TRBJ2-3	TGTGCCAGCTCACCAGGGACAGGGAATGCAGATACGCAGTATTTT	CASSPGTGNADTQYF
.	.	TRBV27	TRBJ2-3	TGTGCCACCAGGGGCCTAAGCACAGATACGCAGTATTTT	CATRGLSTDTQYF
.	few	TRBV5-1	TRBJ2-1	TGCGCCAGCAGCTTAATGCCGGGGAATGAGCAGTTCTTC	CASSLMPGNEQFF
TRBD1	.	TRBV7-8	TRBJ2-5	TGTGCCAGCAGCGCAAGGGACAGAATAAAAGAGACCCAGTACTTC	CASSARDRIKETQYF
.	.	TRBV27	TRBJ1-1	TGTGCCAGCAGTTCTACAGCTTATACTGAAGCTTTCTTT	CASSSTAYTEAFF